This TCR beta chain comes out of a study of shared clonotypes between healthy human individuals. Study results and caveats: Around 4.7% of naive CD4 clonotypes were shared across four donors.

Tens of thousands of T cell genomes, or approximately 190 ng DNA, went into the sorted-subset replicate PCRs. The method was immunoSEQ multiplex PCR; TCRdb's version includes in-frame clones alone and lacks a portion of them. The data contain about 690,000 clones, 90% of them singletons. This clone showed up just a few times. Its antigen is currently unknown. In germline, CDR1 is SGDLS, CDR2 YYNGEE. This CDR3 has 15 residues. V lost 3 bases to trimming and J lost 4 bases, with 13 bases between them. Sequenced sample: memory CD8+ T cells from PBMCs. As to subset: CD45RO+ cells pooled with CCR7-negative TemRA cells. The gene calls are TRBV9 and TRBJ2-2; tentatively, D is TRBD1 (5 bases). This sequence was found in a man younger than 30 in good health. Some clones in this sample may be carry-over from other donors' samples. Here the CDR3 reads CASSGQKGSTGELFF. The CDR3 DNA sequence: TGTGCCAGCAGCGGACAGAAGGGAAGCACCGGGGAGCTGTTTTTT.